This T cell receptor (beta chain) was obtained from a study of blood T cell repertoires in COVID-19. A single count supports this clone. Germline CDR1 is SEHNR and CDR2 is FQNEAQ (reference sequence). V lost 7 bases and J lost 6, with 15 bases in between. The CDR3 spans 14 residues. Profiled with immunoSEQ multiplex PCR; TCRdb holds only in-frame clones, not every one. The sample includes 200,000 to 250,000 clones, approximately 77% of them seen just once. The chain recombines TRBV7-9 with TRBJ1-4, with D possibly TRBD1 on 6 matching bases. The receptor comes from a woman aged 80 or older with acute or convalescent COVID-19. The sequencing sample was made of peripheral blood. CDR3 residues: CASNKQGGDEKLFF. In DNA form, the CDR3 reads TGTGCCAGCAACAAACAGGGCGGGGATGAAAAACTGTTTTTT.